This T cell receptor beta chain was captured in a study of blood T cell repertoires in COVID-19. About the research overall: Samples taken during acute and convalescent COVID-19 were collected in the United States, Italy and Spain. PBMCs, B-cell-depleted T cells, or T cells provided the cDNA or gDNA that made up the material.

V lost 3 bases and J lost 2, with 10 bases in between. Germline V lookup: CDR1 MDHEN, CDR2 SYDVKM. The CDR3 totals 15 residues. Original processing methods: Amplifying reference gene primers gave estimates of nucleated cell counts. Method: immunoSEQ multiplex PCR; TCRdb's copy keeps in-frame clones and lacks some. D and trimming were read from the DNA, whereas the V and J calls and clone size are those reported in that table. The sample includes some 97,000 clones, approximately 90% of them seen just once. The receptor was derived from a man between 50 and 59 years old with acute or convalescent COVID-19. V and J are TRBV28 and TRBJ2-2, with D perhaps matching TRBD2 (5 bases). Specimen: peripheral blood. This chain's CDR3 is CASSLGGRNTGELFF. The CDR3 DNA reads TGTGCCAGCAGTTTGGGTGGGAGAAACACCGGGGAGCTGTTTTTT.